One and the same sample provided the 19 T cell receptor beta chains below, sequenced in a study of T cell responses to AZD1222 COVID-19 vaccine. Assay used: immunoSEQ multiplex PCR; TCRdb lists only in-frame clones, some missing. This sample yields around 130,000 clones, of which roughly 92% are seen a single time; around 1.7% belongs to the top ten. Here the sequenced sample was peripheral blood, taken on day 0 of AZD1222 vaccination. All receptors derive from an adult in good health.

The rearrangement joins TRBV3-1 (or the pseudogene TRBV3-2) to TRBJ2-3; D might be TRBD1 (5 bases). Trimming removed 4 bases from V and 8 bases from J, with 10 bases in between. From germline, CDR1 is LGHDT and CDR2 YNNKEL (reference sequence). CDR3 size: 12 residues. CDR3 sequence (DNA): TGTGCCAGCAGCCTGGACCAGGGTACGCAGTATTTT. As protein: CASSLDQGTQYF.

This chain links TRBV7-9 with TRBJ1-1; D unclear. V lost 8 bases and J 1 base, leaving 11 bases between the germline ends. There are 13 residues in the CDR3. CDR1 is SEHNR, CDR2 FQNEAQ, per germline (reference sequence). CDR3 loop: CASGTSRNTEAFF. Written as DNA, the CDR3 is TGTGCCAGCGGTACCTCTAGGAACACTGAAGCTTTCTTT.

The chain recombines TRBV5-1 with TRBJ1-4; 9 nucleotides line up with TRBD1. CDR3 length: 15 residues. Germline V gene data show CDR1 as SGHRS and CDR2 as YFSETQ. V lost 4 bases, J lost 2 bases, and 3 bases stayed unmatched. As DNA, the CDR3 is TGCGCCAGCAGCAGGGACAGGGCGACTAATGAAAAACTGTTTTTT. Translated, it gives CASSRDRATNEKLFF.

The chain joins TRBV7-6 to TRBJ1-4; TRBD1 aligns across 7 bases. The CDR3 is 15 residues long. V was clipped by 5 bases and J by 8 bases; unmatched bases: 11. Germline V lookup: CDR1 SGHVS, CDR2 FNYEAQ. CDR3 region: CASSPNTGAGEKLFF. DNA for the CDR3: TGTGCCAGCAGCCCCAATACAGGGGCTGGGGAAAAACTGTTTTTT.

The CDR3 sequence is CASKPLRTEHYGYTF. CDR3 nucleotides: TGCGCCAGCAAGCCGCTACGGACAGAGCACTATGGCTACACCTTC. The V and J genes are TRBV5-1 and TRBJ1-2; D might be TRBD1 (6 bases). Per the germline V gene, CDR1 is SGHRS and CDR2 is YFSETQ. V lost 6 bases and J lost 3, with 18 bases in between. The CDR3 contains 15 residues.

This clone was observed a single time. Other DNA sequences in the sample encode the same CDR3. The chain uses TRBV18 and TRBJ1-1; D possibly corresponds to TRBD1 (5 bases). The V gene's germline CDR1 is KGHSH and CDR2 LQKENI. The CDR3 loop spans 14 amino acids. The V gene lost 0 bases and the J gene lost 2 bases, with 7 bases spanning the gap. This CDR3 reads CASSPPQGNTEAFF. CDR3 sequence (DNA): TGTGCCAGCTCACCACCTCAGGGAAACACTGAAGCTTTCTTT.

The CDR3 reads CASSFGTYEQYF. CDR3 sequence (DNA): TGTGCCAGCAGCTTCGGGACCTACGAGCAGTACTTC. J is TRBJ2-7 and V is TRBV7-9; the D gene is possibly TRBD2 (5 bases). The V gene lost 3 bases and the J gene lost 2 bases, with 5 bases spanning the gap. The germline V gene encodes CDR1 SEHNR and CDR2 FQNEAQ (reference sequence). The CDR3 extends over 12 amino acids.

The gene calls are TRBV28 and TRBJ2-7; no reliable D call. This CDR3 comprises 13 residues. Trimming removed 2 bases from V and 0 bases from J, with 5 bases in between. In germline, CDR1 is MDHEN, CDR2 SYDVKM. The CDR3 DNA sequence: TGTGCCAGCAGTTTAGGCAGCTCCTACGAGCAGTACGTC. The encoded protein is CASSLGSSYEQYV.

This clone has just a few counts. The rearrangement links TRBV5-1 to TRBJ1-2; a possible D gene is TRBD1 (5 bases). With 4 bases removed from V and 2 bases from J, the gap between germline ends came to 15 bases. Looked up from germline, CDR1 is SGHRS and CDR2 is YFSETQ. CDR3 size: 15 residues. This CDR3 is CASSDAGTRNYGYTF. CDR3 DNA: TGCGCCAGCAGCGACGCCGGGACGAGGAACTATGGCTACACCTTC.

V is TRBV5-1 and J is TRBJ1-6, with D perhaps matching TRBD1 (5 bases). V lost 0 bases and J 6 bases, leaving 16 bases between the germline ends. The V gene's germline CDR1 is SGHRS and CDR2 YFSETQ. This CDR3 region has 17 residues. CDR3 amino acids: CASSLGVAGPINSPLHF. The CDR3, as DNA: TGCGCCAGCAGCTTGGGGGTCGCAGGGCCGATTAATTCACCCCTCCACTTT.

The J gene is TRBJ2-1, the V gene TRBV3-1 (or the pseudogene TRBV3-2); D not resolved. Germline CDR1 and CDR2: LGHDT and YNNKEL (reference sequence). The CDR3 loop spans 14 amino acids. Trimming cost V 0 bases and J 5 bases, with 8 bases left between them. The CDR3 loop reads CASSQENKNNEQFF. The CDR3, as DNA: TGTGCCAGCAGCCAAGAGAACAAGAACAATGAGCAGTTCTTC.

The chain links TRBV19 to TRBJ1-5; no reliable D call. Trimming took 2 bases from V and 10 from J, leaving 9 bases between them. Looked up from germline, CDR1 is LNHDA and CDR2 is SQIVND (reference sequence). This CDR3 has 12 amino acids. As DNA, the CDR3 is TGTGCCAGTAGTATAACCCCGTCACCCCAGCATTTT. As protein: CASSITPSPQHF. The variable domain in full, completed from reference TRBV19 and TRBJ1-5, reads DGGITQSPKYLFRKEGQNVTLSCEQNLNHDAMYWYRQDPGQGLRLIYYSQIVNDFQKGDIAEGYSVSREKKESFPLTVTSAQKNPTAFYLCASSITPSPQHFGDGTRLSIL.

The rearrangement joins TRBV2 to TRBJ2-1, with 8 bases identical to TRBD2. The CDR3 spans 13 residues. V gave up 4 bases and J gave up 6 bases; unmatched junction bases: 2. Germline V gives CDR1 SNHLY, CDR2 FYNNEI. The CDR3 coding sequence is TGTGCCAGCAGTGCCGGGACTAGCAATGAGCAGTTCTTC. It yields the protein CASSAGTSNEQFF.

For this clone: The germline gene is not matched at one end of the junction; a read error may be the cause. As DNA, the CDR3 is TGCGCCAGCAGGCAAGGAGTGGGGACTGAAGCTTTCTTT. Protein: CASRQGVGTEAFF. The chain links TRBV4-3 to TRBJ1-1; unclear D gene. Germline V gene lookup returns CDR1 LGHNA and CDR2 YSLEER. The CDR3 extends over 13 amino acids.

J is TRBJ1-6 and V is TRBV6-5, with D possibly matching TRBD1 (5 bases). Germline V lookup: CDR1 MNHEY, CDR2 SVGAGI. Between the trimmed V and J ends, which lost 7 bases and 8 bases, there was a span of 15 bases. The CDR3 sequence is 14 residues long. CDR3 in DNA: TGTGCCAGCACTCAGGCAGGGAGTCATTCACCCCTCCACTTT. Protein product: CASTQAGSHSPLHF.

V usage is TRBV4-2 and J usage is TRBJ1-2; D unclear. The V gene lost 0 bases and the J gene lost 6 bases, with 8 bases spanning the gap. The CDR3 is made up of 13 amino acids. Per the germline V gene, CDR1 is LGHNA and CDR2 is YNFKEQ. The CDR3 is CASSQDQKNGYTF. CDR3 DNA: TGTGCCAGCAGCCAAGATCAAAAGAATGGCTACACCTTC.

The chain uses TRBV19 and TRBJ1-1, with D unresolved. With 1 base removed from V and 11 bases from J, the gap between germline ends came to 14 bases. Germline V lookup: CDR1 LNHDA, CDR2 SQIVND (reference sequence). The CDR3 loop spans 13 amino acids. CDR3 coding DNA: TGTGCCAGTAGTATAGCAGGATCGCCTGCCGCTTTCTTT. This encodes CASSIAGSPAAFF.

V is TRBV19 and J is TRBJ1-3; D might be TRBD1 (5 bases). CDR3 length equals 14 residues. Between the trimmed V and J ends, which lost 6 bases and 4 bases, there was a span of 13 bases. The V gene's germline CDR1 is LNHDA and CDR2 SQIVND (reference sequence). CDR3 DNA sequence: TGTGCCAGTAGACCGGGACCTGGCGGAAACACCATATATTTT. Residues: CASRPGPGGNTIYF.

The J gene is TRBJ1-2, the V gene TRBV5-1, with D possibly being TRBD1 (5 bases). Trimming took off 0 bases at V and 7 bases at J, with 10 bases between the two ends. The CDR3 loop spans 13 amino acids. Germline V CDR1 and CDR2: SGHRS, YFSETQ. The CDR3 coding sequence is TGCGCCAGCAGCTTGGCCAGGGCTCGTGGCTACACCTTC. Its protein is CASSLARARGYTF.